A single TCR beta chain is shown here with its context. Its antigen remains unknown. Treatment here: approximately 18 received Ad26.COV2.S at low or high dose, single or two shots; 5 received placebo; per-sample allocation not given. Following the first vaccine or placebo injection, samples were taken on day 63. Aged 18-55 years, donor was enrolled in Boston in 2020. This sample was taken from a study of Ad26.COV2.S vaccination and SARS-CoV-2 variants. Whole-study context: COV1001, an Ad26.COV2.S trial, supplied this vaccine-arm donor.

This CDR3 contains 14 residues. Trimming cost V 6 bases and J 0 bases, with 10 bases left between them. Germline V gene lookup returns CDR1 MNHEY and CDR2 SVGAGI. Profiled with immunoSEQ multiplex PCR; TCRdb holds only in-frame clones, not every one. The sample consists of approximately 280,000 clones, over 75% of them appearing once. Study-level results: Reports say spike-specific CD8+ and CD4+ T cell responses covered substantial breadth after vaccination. The placebo group had lower spike-specific TCR breadth than the vaccine recipients did.

The chain combines TRBV6-5 with TRBJ2-3; no reliable D call. The starting material was peripheral blood, obtained in a trial of Ad26.COV2.S vaccine versus placebo. The source is a person aged 18 to 59 who received the Ad26.COV2.S COVID-19 vaccine or a placebo. The CDR3 loop is CASRSRSSTDTQYF. The CDR3 coding sequence is TGTGCCAGCAGAAGTCGTTCTAGCACAGATACGCAGTATTTT.